This T cell receptor (beta chain) is drawn from a study of blood T cell repertoires in COVID-19. Study information: The samples span acute and convalescent COVID-19 from the United States, Italy and Spain. Sources were T cells, B-cell-depleted T cells, or PBMCs; the material itself was cDNA or gDNA.

Sequencing was performed with immunoSEQ multiplex PCR; in TCRdb, only in-frame clones are kept and a portion is missing. The sample holds approximately 280,000 clones, approximately 83% seen once. Only a few counts were recorded for this clone. The germline V gene has CDR1 MNHNY and CDR2 SVGAGI (reference sequence). Trimming pared 2 bases from V and 5 bases from J, leaving 9 bases between. This CDR3 comprises 13 residues. The sequence came from a woman aged 70-85 years with acute or convalescent COVID-19. Source material: peripheral blood. The chain employs TRBV6-6 and TRBJ1-1; D not certain. This chain's CDR3 is CASSYEGKTEAFF. Here the CDR3 DNA reads TGTGCCAGCAGTTACGAGGGTAAGACTGAAGCTTTCTTT.